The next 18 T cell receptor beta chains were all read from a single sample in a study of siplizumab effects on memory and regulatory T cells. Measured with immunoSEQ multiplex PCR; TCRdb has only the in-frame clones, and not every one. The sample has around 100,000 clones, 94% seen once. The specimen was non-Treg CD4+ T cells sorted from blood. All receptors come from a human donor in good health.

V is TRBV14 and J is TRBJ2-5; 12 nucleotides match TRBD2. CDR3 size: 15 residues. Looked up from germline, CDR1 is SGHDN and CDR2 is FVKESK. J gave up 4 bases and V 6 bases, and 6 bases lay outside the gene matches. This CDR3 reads CASSKLGLAGETQYF. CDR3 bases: TGTGCCAGCAGTAAATTGGGACTAGCGGGAGAGACCCAGTACTTC.

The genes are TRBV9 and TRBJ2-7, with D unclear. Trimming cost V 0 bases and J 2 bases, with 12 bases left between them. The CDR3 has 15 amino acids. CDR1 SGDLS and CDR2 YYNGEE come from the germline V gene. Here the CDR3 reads CASSVGDTTTYEQYF. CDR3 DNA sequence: TGTGCCAGCAGCGTAGGGGATACAACCACCTACGAGCAGTACTTC.

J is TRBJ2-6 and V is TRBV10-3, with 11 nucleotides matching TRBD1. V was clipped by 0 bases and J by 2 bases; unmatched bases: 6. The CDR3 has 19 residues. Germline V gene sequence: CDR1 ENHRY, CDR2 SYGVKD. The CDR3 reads CAISESPGQGEPGANVLTF. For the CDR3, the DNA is TGTGCCATCAGTGAGTCGCCGGGACAGGGGGAACCTGGGGCCAACGTCCTGACTTTC.

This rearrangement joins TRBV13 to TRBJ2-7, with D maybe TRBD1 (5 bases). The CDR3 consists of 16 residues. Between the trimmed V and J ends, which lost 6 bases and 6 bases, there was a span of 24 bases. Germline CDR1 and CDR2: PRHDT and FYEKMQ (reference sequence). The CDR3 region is CASSDPWTRRTGEQYF. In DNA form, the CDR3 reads TGTGCCAGCAGTGATCCTTGGACACGGAGAACAGGCGAGCAGTACTTC.

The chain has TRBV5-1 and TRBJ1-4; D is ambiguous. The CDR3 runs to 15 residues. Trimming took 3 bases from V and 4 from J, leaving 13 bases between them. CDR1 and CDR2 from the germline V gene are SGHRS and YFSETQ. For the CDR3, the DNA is TGCGCCAGCAGCTCGCGTCCTGGGAATAATGAAAAACTGTTTTTT. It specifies CASSSRPGNNEKLFF. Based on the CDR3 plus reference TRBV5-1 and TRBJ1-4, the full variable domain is KAGVTQTPRYLIKTRGQQVTLSCSPISGHRSVSWYQQTPGQGLQFLFEYFSETQRNKGNFPGRFSGRQFSNSRSEMNVSTLELGDSALYLCASSSRPGNNEKLFFGSGTQLSVL.

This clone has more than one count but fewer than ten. The CDR3 DNA sequence: TGTGCCAGCAGCAGGGGGCTTAATCAGCCCCAGCATTTT. Protein sequence: CASSRGLNQPQHF. The gene calls are TRBV28 and TRBJ1-5; 8 bases are a match to TRBD1. The germline CDR1 and CDR2 sequences are MDHEN and SYDVKM. This CDR3 comprises 13 residues. With 6 bases clipped from V and 4 bases from J, the junction kept 2 bases outside the gene matches.

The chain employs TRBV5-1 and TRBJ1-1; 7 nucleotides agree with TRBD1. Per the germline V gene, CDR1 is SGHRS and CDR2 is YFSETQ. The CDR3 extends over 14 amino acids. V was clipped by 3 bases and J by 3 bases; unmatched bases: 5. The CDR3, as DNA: TGCGCCAGCAGCTCTCAGGGGGGTCACACTGAAGCTTTCTTT. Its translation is CASSSQGGHTEAFF.

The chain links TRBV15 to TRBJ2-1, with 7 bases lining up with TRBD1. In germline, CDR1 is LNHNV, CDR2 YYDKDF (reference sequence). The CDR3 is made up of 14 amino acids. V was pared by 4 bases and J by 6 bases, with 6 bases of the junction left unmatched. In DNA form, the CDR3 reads TGTGCCACCAGCAAGGACGGGACAGCCAATGAGCAGTTCTTC. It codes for CATSKDGTANEQFF. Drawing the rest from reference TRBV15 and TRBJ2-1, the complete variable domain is DAMVIQNPRYQVTQFGKPVTLSCSQTLNHNVMYWYQQKSSQAPKLLFHYYDKDFNNEADTPDNFQSRRPNTSFCFLDIRSPGLGDTAMYLCATSKDGTANEQFFGPGTRLTVL.

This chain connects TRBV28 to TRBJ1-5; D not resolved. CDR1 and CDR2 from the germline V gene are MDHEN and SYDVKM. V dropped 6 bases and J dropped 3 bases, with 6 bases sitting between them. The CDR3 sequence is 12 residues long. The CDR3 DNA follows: TGTGCCAGCAGACAGTCCAATCAGCCCCAGCATTTT. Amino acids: CASRQSNQPQHF.

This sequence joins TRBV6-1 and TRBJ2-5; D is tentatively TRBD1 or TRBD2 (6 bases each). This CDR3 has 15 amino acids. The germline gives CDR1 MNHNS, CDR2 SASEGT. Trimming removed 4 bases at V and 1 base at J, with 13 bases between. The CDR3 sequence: CASSGWGAFQETQYF. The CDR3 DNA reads TGTGCCAGCAGTGGTTGGGGGGCGTTCCAAGAGACCCAGTACTTC.

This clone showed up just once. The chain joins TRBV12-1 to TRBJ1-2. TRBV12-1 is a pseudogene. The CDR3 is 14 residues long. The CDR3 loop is CASSGTRPNYGYTF. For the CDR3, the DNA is TGTGCCAGCAGCGGAACAAGACCTAACTATGGCTACACCTTC.

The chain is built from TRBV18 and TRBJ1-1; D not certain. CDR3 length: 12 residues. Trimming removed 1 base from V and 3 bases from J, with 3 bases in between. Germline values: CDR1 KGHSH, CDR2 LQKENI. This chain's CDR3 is CASSPLDTEAFF. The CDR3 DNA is TGTGCCAGCTCACCACTTGACACTGAAGCTTTCTTT.

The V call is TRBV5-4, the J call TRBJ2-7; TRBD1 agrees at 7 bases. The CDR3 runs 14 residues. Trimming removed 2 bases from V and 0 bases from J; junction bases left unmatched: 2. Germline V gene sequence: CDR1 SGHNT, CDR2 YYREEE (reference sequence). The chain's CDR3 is CASSFGTVSYEQYF. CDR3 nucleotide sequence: TGTGCCAGCAGCTTTGGGACAGTCTCCTACGAGCAGTACTTC.

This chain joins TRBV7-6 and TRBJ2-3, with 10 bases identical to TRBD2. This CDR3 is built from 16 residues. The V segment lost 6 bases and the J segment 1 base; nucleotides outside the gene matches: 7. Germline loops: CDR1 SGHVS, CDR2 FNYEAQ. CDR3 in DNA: TGTGCCAGCAGTCCAGCTGGGACTAGCGGCACAGATACGCAGTATTTT. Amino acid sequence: CASSPAGTSGTDTQYF.

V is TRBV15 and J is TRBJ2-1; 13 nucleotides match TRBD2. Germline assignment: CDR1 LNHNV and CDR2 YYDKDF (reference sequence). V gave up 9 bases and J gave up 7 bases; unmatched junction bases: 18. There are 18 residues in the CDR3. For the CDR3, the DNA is TGTGCCACTAAAACGGGACTCACTAGCGGGAGGGCCTCGAATGAGCAGTTCTTC. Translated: CATKTGLTSGRASNEQFF.

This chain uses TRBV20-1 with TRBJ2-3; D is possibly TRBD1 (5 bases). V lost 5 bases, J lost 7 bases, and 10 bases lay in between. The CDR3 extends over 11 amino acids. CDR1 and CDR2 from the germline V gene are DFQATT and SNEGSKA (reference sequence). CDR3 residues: CSARTTNTQYF. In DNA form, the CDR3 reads TGCAGTGCTCGGACAACTAATACGCAGTATTTT.

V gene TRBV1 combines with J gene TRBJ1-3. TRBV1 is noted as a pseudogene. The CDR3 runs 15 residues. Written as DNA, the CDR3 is TGCACCAGCAGCCCCCCCGGGGGGTCTGGAAACACCATATATTTT. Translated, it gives CTSSPPGGSGNTIYF.

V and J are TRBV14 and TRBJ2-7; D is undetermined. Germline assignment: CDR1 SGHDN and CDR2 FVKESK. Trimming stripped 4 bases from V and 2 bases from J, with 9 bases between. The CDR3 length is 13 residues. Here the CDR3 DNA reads TGTGCCAGCAGCCGAGTAGCCGCCTACGAGCAGTACTTC. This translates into CASSRVAAYEQYF.